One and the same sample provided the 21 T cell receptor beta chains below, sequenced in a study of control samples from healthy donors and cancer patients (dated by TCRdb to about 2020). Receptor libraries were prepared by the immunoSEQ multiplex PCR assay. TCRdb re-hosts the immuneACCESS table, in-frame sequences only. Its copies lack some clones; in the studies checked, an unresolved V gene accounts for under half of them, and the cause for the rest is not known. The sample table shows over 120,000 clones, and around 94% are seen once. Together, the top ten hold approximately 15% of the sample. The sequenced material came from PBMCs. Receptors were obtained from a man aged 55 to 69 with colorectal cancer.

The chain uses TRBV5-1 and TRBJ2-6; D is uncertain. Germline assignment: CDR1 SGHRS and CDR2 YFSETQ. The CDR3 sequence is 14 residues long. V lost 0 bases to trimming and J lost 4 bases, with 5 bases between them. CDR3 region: CASSLGSGANVLTF. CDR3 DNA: TGCGCCAGCAGCTTGGGATCGGGGGCCAACGTCCTGACTTTC.

CDR3 sequence: CASSLYLGSSGNTIYF. In DNA form, the CDR3 reads TGTGCCAGCAGCTTATATCTAGGCTCCTCTGGAAACACCATATATTTT. J is TRBJ1-3 and V is TRBV7-2; D uncertain. Germline lookup yields CDR1 SGHTA and CDR2 FQGNSA. Deletions cut 2 bases from V and 0 bases from J, with 11 bases between. The CDR3 consists of 16 residues.

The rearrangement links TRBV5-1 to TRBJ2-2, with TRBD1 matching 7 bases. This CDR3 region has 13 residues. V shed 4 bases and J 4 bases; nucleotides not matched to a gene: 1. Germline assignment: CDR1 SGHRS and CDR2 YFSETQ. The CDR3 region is CASSQGVTGELFF. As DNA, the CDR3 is TGCGCCAGCAGCCAGGGGGTCACCGGGGAGCTGTTTTTT.

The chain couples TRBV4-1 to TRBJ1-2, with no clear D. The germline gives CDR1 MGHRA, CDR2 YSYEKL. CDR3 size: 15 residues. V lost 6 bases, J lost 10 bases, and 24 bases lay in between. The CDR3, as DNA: TGCGCCAGCAGTCTCTCCCGGGCCCCCGGGAGTTACTACACCTTC. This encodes CASSLSRAPGSYYTF.

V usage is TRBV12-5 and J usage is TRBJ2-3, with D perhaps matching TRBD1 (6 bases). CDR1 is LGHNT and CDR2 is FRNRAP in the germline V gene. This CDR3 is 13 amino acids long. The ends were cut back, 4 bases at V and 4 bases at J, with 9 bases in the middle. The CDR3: CASGWGPSDTQYF. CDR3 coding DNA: TGTGCTAGTGGTTGGGGGCCCTCAGATACGCAGTATTTT. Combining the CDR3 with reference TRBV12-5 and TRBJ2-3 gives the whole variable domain DARVTQTPRHKVTEMGQEVTMRCQPILGHNTVFWYRQTMMQGLELLAYFRNRAPLDDSGMPKDRFSAEMPDATLATLKIQPSEPRDSAVYFCASGWGPSDTQYFGPGTRLTVL.

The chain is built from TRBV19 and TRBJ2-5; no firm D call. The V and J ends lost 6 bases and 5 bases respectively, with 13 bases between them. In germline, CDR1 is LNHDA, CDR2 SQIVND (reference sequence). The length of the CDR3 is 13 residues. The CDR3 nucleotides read TGTGCCAGTAGAAAGGGTTCTGGGGAGACCCAGTACTTC. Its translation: CASRKGSGETQYF.

The CDR3: CASSFQSNQPQHF. CDR3 DNA sequence: TGTGCCAGCAGTTTTCAGAGCAATCAGCCCCAGCATTTT. J is TRBJ1-5 and V is TRBV12-3 or TRBV12-4; D is ambiguous. There are 13 residues in the CDR3. Trimming left V 3 bases short and J 1 base short, with 4 bases between.

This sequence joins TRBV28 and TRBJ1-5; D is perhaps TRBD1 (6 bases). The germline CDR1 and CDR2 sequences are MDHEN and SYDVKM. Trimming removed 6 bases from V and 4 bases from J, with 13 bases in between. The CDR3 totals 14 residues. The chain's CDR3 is CASSQPDRNQPQHF. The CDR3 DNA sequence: TGTGCCAGCAGCCAACCCGACAGGAATCAGCCCCAGCATTTT.

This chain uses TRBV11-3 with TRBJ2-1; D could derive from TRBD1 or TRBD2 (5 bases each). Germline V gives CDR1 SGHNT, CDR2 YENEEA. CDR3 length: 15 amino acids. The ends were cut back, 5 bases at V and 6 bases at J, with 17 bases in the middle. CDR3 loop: CASSLRDGGGNEQFF. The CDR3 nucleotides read TGTGCCAGCAGCCTCCGGGACGGCGGCGGCAATGAGCAGTTCTTC.

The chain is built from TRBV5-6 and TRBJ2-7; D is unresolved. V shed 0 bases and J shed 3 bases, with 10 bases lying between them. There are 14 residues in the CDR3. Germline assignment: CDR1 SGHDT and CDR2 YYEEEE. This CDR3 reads CASSLEGIHYEQYF. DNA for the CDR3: TGTGCCAGCAGCTTGGAAGGGATTCACTACGAGCAGTACTTC.

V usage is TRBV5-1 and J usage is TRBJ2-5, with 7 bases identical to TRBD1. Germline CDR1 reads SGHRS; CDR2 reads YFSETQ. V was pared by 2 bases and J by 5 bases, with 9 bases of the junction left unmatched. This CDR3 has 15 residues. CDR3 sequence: CASSFDRVFLETQYF. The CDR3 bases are TGCGCCAGCAGCTTCGACAGGGTCTTTCTGGAGACCCAGTACTTC.

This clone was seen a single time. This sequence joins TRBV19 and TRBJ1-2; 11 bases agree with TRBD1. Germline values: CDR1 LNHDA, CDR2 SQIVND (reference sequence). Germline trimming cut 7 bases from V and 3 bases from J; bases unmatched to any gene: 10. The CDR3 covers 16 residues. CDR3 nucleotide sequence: TGTGCCAGTACCAAACTAGGACAGGGGGCTGACTATGGCTACACCTTC. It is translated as CASTKLGQGADYGYTF.

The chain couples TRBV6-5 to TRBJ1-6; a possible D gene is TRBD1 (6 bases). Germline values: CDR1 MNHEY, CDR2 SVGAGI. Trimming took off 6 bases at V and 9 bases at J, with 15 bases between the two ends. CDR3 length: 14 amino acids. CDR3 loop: CASRGQGFGSPLHF. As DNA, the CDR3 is TGTGCCAGCAGGGGGCAGGGGTTCGGTTCACCCCTCCACTTT.

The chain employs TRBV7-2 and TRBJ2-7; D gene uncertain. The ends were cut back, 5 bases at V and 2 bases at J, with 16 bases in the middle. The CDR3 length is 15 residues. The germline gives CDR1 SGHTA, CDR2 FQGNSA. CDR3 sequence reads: CASSPKGPTTYEQYF. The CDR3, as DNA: TGTGCCAGCAGCCCCAAGGGTCCCACCACCTACGAGCAGTACTTC.

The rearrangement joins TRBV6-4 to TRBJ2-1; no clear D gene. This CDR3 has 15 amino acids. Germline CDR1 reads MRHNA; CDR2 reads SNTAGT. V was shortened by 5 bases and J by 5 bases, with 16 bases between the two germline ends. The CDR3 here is CASSPASYLNNEQFF. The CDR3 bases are TGTGCCAGCAGTCCGGCGTCTTATCTTAACAATGAGCAGTTCTTC.

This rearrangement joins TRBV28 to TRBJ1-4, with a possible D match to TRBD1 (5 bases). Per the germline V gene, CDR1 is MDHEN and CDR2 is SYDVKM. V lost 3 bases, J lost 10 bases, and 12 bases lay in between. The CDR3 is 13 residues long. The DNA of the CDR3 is TGTGCCAGCAGTTTGAGGGGCTCCGGAAAACTGTTTTTT. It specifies CASSLRGSGKLFF.

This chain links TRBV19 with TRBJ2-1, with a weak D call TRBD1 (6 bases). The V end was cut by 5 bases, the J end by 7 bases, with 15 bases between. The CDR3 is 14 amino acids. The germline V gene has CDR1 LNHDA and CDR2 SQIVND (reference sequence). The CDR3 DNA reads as TGTGCCAGTAGTTCCCGCCGGGACACGAATGAGCAGTTCTTC. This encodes CASSSRRDTNEQFF.

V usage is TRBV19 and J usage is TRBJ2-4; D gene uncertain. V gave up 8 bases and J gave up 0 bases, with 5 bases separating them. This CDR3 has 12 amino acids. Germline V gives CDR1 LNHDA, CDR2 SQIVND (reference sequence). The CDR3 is CASEEAKNIQYF. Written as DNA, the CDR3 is TGTGCCAGTGAGGAAGCCAAAAACATTCAGTACTTC.

The CDR3 region is CASSPGENTGELFF. The CDR3 DNA sequence: TGCGCCAGCAGCCCCGGGGAAAACACCGGGGAGCTGTTTTTT. The V gene is TRBV4-3, the J gene TRBJ2-2; the D gene is possibly TRBD2 (5 bases). Trimming removed 4 bases from V and 2 bases from J, with 8 bases in between. There are 14 residues in the CDR3. Germline V lookup: CDR1 LGHNA, CDR2 YSLEER.

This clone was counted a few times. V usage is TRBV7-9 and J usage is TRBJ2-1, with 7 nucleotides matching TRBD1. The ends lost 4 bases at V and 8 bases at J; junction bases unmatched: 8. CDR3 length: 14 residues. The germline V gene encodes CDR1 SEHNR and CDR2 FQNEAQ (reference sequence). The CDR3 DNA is TGTGCCAGCAGCTCTTCCCTAACAGGGGATGAGCAGTTCTTC. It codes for CASSSSLTGDEQFF.

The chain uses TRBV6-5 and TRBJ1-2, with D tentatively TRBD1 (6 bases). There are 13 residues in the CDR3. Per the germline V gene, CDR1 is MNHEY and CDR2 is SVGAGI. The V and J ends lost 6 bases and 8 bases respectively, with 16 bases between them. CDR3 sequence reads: CASRSGTPLGYTF. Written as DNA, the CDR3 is TGTGCCAGCAGGTCCGGGACACCTCTAGGCTACACCTTC.